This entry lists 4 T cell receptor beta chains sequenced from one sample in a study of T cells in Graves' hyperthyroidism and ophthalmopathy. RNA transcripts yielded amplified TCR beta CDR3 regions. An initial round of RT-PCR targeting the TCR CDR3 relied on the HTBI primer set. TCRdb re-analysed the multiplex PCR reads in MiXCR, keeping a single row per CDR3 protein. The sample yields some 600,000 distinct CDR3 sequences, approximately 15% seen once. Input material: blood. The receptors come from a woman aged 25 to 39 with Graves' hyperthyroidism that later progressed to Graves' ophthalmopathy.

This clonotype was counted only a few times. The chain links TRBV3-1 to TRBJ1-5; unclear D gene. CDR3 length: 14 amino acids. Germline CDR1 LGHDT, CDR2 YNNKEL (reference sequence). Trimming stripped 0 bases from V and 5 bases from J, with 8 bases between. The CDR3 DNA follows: TGTGCCAGCAGCCAAGAGGCGGACGATCAGCCCCAGCATTTT. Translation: CASSQEADDQPQHF.

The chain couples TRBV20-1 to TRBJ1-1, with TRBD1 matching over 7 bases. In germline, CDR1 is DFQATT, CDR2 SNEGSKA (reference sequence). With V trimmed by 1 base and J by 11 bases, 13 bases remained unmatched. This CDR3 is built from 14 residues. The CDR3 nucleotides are TGCAGTGCTAGAGGTGACAGGGTTGCCTTGGGGGCTTTCTTT. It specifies CSARGDRVALGAFF.

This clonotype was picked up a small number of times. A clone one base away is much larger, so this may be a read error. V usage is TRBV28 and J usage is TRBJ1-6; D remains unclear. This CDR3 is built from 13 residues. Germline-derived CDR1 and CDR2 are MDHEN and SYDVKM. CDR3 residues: CVSLSSYNSPLHF. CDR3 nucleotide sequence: TGTGTCAGTCTGAGCTCCTATAATTCACCCCTCCACTTT.

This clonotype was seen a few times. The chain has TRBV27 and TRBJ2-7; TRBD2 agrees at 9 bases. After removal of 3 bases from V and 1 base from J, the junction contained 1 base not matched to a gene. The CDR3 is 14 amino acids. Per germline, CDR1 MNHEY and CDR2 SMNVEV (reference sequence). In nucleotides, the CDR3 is TGTGCCAGCAGTTTTGCGGGAGGGTCCTACGAGCAGTACTTC. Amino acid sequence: CASSFAGGSYEQYF.